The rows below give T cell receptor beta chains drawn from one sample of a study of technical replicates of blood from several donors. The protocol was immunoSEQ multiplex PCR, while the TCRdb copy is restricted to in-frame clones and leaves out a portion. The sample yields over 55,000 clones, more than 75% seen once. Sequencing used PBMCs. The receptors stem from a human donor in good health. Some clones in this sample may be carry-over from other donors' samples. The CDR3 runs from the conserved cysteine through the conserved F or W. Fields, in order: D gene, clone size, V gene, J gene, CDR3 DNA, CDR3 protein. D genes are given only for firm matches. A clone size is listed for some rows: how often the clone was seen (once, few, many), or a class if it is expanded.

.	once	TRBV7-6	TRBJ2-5	TGTGCCAGCAGCTGGGAGCAAGAGACCCAGTACTTC	CASSWEQETQYF
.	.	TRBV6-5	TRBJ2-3	TGTGCCAGCAGTTACGGGGCGGGGGAACAGGGAGATACGCAGTATTTT	CASSYGAGEQGDTQYF
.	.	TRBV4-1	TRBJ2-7	TGCGCCAGCAGCCAACATGACATCTTGACCTCCTACGAGCAGTACTTC	CASSQHDILTSYEQYF
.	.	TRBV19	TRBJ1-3	TGTGCCAGTACACGGGGAATCTCTGGAAACACCATATATTTT	CASTRGISGNTIYF
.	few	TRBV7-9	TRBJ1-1	TGTGCCAGCAGCCCAGCTGAAGCTTTCTTT	CASSPAEAFF
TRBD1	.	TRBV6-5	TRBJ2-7	TGTGCCAGCAGGCCCGGACAGGGGGCCTACGAGCAGTACTTC	CASRPGQGAYEQYF
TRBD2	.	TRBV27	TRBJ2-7	TGTGCCAGCAGATTGACTAGCGGGAAGGGTGAGCAGTACTTC	CASRLTSGKGEQYF
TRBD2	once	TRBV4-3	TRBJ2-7	TGCGCCAGCAGCCAAAGACTAGCGGGAGGGCCGAACGAGCAGTACTTC	CASSQRLAGGPNEQYF
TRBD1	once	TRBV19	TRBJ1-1	TGTGCCAGTAGTCACAGGGGGGTGAACACTGAAGCTTTCTTT	CASSHRGVNTEAFF
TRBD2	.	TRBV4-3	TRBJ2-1	TGCGCCAGCAGCCAAGAACGGTCCAGCGGGGGGGCCAATGAGCAGTTCTTC	CASSQERSSGGANEQFF
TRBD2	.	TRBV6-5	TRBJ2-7	TGTGCCAGCAGTTACTCCCTAGCGGGAGTGGGCGAGCAGTACTTC	CASSYSLAGVGEQYF
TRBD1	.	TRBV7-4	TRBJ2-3	TGTGCCAGCAGCCACCGGGACAGGGAATTAATCCCTTCGGGCACAGATACGCAGTATTTT	CASSHRDRELIPSGTDTQYF
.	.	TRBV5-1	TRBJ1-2	TGCGCCAGCAGCTTGGGGGGGCAGGCTGGTGGCTACACCTTC	CASSLGGQAGGYTF
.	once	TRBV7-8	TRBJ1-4	TGTGCCAGCAGCTTCCCTCGCCAGGGCGGTGGAACTAATGAAAAACTGTTTTTT	CASSFPRQGGGTNEKLFF
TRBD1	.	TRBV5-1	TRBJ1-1	TGCGCCAGCAGCTTCGACAGGGGTGCCACTGAAGCTTTCTTT	CASSFDRGATEAFF
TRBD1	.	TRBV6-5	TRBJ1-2	TGTGCCAGCAGCCCTCCAGGGGGGATCAATGGCTACACCTTC	CASSPPGGINGYTF
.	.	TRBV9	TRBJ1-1	TGTGCCAGCAGCGCACGGGAGGGGTGGGACACTGAAGCTTTCTTT	CASSAREGWDTEAFF
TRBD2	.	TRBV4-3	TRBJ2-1	TGCGCCAGCAGCCAAGAGACGCCTAGCGGGAGGGGCCAGCAGTTCTTC	CASSQETPSGRGQQFF
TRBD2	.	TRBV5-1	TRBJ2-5	TGCGCCAGCAGCTCCGGGACTAGCGGGTTAAAAGAGACCCAGTACTTC	CASSSGTSGLKETQYF
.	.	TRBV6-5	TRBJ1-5	TGTGCCAGCAGTTACCACAGGGATCAGCCCCAGCATTTT	CASSYHRDQPQHF
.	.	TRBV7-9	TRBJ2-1	TGTGCCATCCCCGTCACGAGCTCCTACAATGAGCAGTTCTTC	CAIPVTSSYNEQFF
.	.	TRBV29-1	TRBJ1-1	TGCAGCGTTGAATGGGGGCTGAACACTGAAGCTTTCTTT	CSVEWGLNTEAFF
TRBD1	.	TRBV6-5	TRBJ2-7	TGTGCCAGCAGCCGACAGGGCTACGAGCAGTACTTC	CASSRQGYEQYF
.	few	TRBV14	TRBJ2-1	TGTGCCAGCAGCCAAGTAGGGCGACTAGAGGCCAATGAGCAGTTCTTC	CASSQVGRLEANEQFF
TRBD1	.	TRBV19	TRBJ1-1	TGTGCCACCTCATTCCTCCGGGACAGGGGGCATACTGAAGCTTTCTTT	CATSFLRDRGHTEAFF
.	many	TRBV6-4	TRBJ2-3	TGTGCCAGCAGTGACTCAGCCACAGATACGCAGTATTTT	CASSDSATDTQYF
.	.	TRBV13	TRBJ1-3	TGTGCCAGCAGCTTCACGACATCCTCTCCAGGGGGAAACACCATATATTTT	CASSFTTSSPGGNTIYF
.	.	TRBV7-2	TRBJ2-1	TGTGCCAGCAGCTTAGGGCAGATAAATGAGCAGTTCTTC	CASSLGQINEQFF
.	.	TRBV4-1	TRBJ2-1	TGCGCCAGCAGCCAAGATCAGGGACTTTACAATGAGCAGTTCTTC	CASSQDQGLYNEQFF
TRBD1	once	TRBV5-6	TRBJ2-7	TGTGCCAGCAGGTACAGGGGCAATCCCCCCTACGAGCAGTACTTC	CASRYRGNPPYEQYF
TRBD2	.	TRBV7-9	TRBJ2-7	TGTGCCAGCAGCCTCGCGGGAGGGGACCACGAGCAGTACTTC	CASSLAGGDHEQYF
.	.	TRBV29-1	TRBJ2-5	TGCAGCGTTGAAGTAGCGGCAGGGGGTTCGTGGGAGACCCAGTACTTC	CSVEVAAGGSWETQYF
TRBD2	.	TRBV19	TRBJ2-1	TGTGCCAGTAGTCTCCCGACTAGCGGGAGTGCCTACAATGAGCAGTTCTTC	CASSLPTSGSAYNEQFF
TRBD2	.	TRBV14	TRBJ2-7	TGTGCCAGCAGCCGCCGGATAGCGGGAGCGATTGAGTTCGAGCAGTACTTC	CASSRRIAGAIEFEQYF
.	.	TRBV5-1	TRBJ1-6	TGCGCCAGCAGCTTGGCGTCGGGGAACCCTAATTCACCCCTCCACTTT	CASSLASGNPNSPLHF
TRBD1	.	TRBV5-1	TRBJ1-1	TGCGCCAGCAGCTCAGACAGGGGAGGGACTGAAGCTTTCTTT	CASSSDRGGTEAFF
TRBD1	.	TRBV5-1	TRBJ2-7	TGCGCCAGCAGCCCGCAGGGACAGGGTCTTCAGCAGTACTTC	CASSPQGQGLQQYF
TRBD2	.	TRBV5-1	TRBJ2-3	TGCGCCAGCAGCCCCCAGACTAGCGGGGGCGGCGATACGCAGTATTTT	CASSPQTSGGGDTQYF
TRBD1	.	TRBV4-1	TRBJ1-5	TGCGCCAGCAGCCAAGTCCCCGGGACAGGGGGCCTTCAGCCCCAGCATTTT	CASSQVPGTGGLQPQHF
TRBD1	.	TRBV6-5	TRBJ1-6	TGTGCCAGCAGTTACATTTCCACAGGGGGTAATTCACCCCTCCACTTT	CASSYISTGGNSPLHF
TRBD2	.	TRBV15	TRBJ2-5	TGTGCCACCAGCGCCTCCGGGGGGGTTGAGACCCAGTACTTC	CATSASGGVETQYF
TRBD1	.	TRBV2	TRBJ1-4	TGTGCCAGCAGGCGTCAGGGGGGAGCTAATGAAAAACTGTTTTTT	CASRRQGGANEKLFF
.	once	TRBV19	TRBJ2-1	TGTGCCAGTAGTAGGCTAGCCTCCTACAATGAGCAGTTCTTC	CASSRLASYNEQFF
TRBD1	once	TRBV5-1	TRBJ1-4	TGCGCCAGCAGCTTAGGACAGGGGACGACAACTAATGAAAAACTGTTTTTT	CASSLGQGTTTNEKLFF
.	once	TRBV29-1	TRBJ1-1	TGCAGCGTCCAACGGAATTTGGACAGTAACACTGAAGCTTTCTTT	CSVQRNLDSNTEAFF
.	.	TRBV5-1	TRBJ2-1	TGCGCCAGCAGCTTGGACGGGTACAATGAGCAGTTCTTC	CASSLDGYNEQFF
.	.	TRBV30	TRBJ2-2	TGTGCCTGGACGACTCGGGATCGACCCGGGGAGCTGTTTTTT	CAWTTRDRPGELFF
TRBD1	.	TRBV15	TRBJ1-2	TGTGCCACCAGCAGCCGGGACAGGGTGAAACACACCTTC	CATSSRDRVKHTF
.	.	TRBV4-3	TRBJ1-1	TGCGCCAGCAGCCAAATGGGACAGAACACTGAAGCTTTCTTT	CASSQMGQNTEAFF
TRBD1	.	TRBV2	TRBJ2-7	TGTGCCAGCAGTAAGACAGGGGGCACGTACGAGCAGTACTTC	CASSKTGGTYEQYF
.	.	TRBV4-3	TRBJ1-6	TGCGCCAGCAGCCAAGGTCACAGTAGCTCCTATAATTCACCCCTCCACTTT	CASSQGHSSSYNSPLHF
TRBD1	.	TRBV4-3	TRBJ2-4	TGCGCCAGCAGCCAAAGACAGGGAACAAACATTCAGTACTTC	CASSQRQGTNIQYF
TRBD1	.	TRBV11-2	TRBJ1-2	TGTGCCAGCAGCCTAGGCGGCAGGGGGCAGCGTGGCTACACCTTC	CASSLGGRGQRGYTF
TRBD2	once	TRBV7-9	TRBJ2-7	TGTGCCAGCAGCGGCGGACTAGCGGGAGGGAAGTACGAGCAGTACTTC	CASSGGLAGGKYEQYF
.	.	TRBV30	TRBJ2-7	TGTGCCTGGAGTGTGGGGGGGGCCTCCTACGAGCAGTACTTC	CAWSVGGASYEQYF
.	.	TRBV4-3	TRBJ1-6	TGCGCCAGCAGCCAAGCGGGTAATTCACCCCTCCACTTT	CASSQAGNSPLHF
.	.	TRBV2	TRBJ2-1	TGTGCCAGCAAGGCTAGCGAGTCCCCCTACAATGAGCAGTTCTTC	CASKASESPYNEQFF